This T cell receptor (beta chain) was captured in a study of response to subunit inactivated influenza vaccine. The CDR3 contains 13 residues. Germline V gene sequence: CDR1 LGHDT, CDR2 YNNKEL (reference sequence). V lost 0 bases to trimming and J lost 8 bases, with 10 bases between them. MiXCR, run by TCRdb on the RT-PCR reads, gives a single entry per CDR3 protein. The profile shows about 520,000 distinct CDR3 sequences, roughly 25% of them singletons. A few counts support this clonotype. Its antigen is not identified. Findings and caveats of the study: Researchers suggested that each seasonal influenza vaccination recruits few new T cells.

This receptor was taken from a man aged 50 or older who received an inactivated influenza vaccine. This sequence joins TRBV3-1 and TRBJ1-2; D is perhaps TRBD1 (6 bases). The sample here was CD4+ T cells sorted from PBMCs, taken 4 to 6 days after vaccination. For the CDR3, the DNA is TGTGCCAGCAGCCAAGATTGGCAGGGGGGCTACACCTTC. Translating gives CASSQDWQGGYTF.